These 10 T cell receptor beta chains originate from one sample sequenced in a study of blood T cell repertoires in COVID-19. Measured with immunoSEQ multiplex PCR; TCRdb has only the in-frame clones, and not every one. Found here are under 80,000 clones, about 89% of them singletons; the top ten hold around 6.1%. Sequenced: peripheral blood. The receptors shown here come from a man aged 60 to 75 with acute or convalescent COVID-19.

The chain combines TRBV19 with TRBJ2-1; maybe TRBD1 (7 bases). The CDR3 sequence is 17 residues long. Per the germline V gene, CDR1 is LNHDA and CDR2 is SQIVND (reference sequence). Deletions cut 0 bases from V and 6 bases from J, with 18 bases between. CDR3 nucleotides: TGTGCCAGTAGTATAGATCTGGGGCCAGGGGGGCCCAATGAGCAGTTCTTC. Its protein is CASSIDLGPGGPNEQFF.

V usage is TRBV10-3 and J usage is TRBJ1-6; tentative D call: TRBD1 (5 bases). CDR1 is ENHRY, CDR2 SYGVKD, per germline. This CDR3 is built from 15 residues. V was clipped by 1 base and J by 8 bases, with 12 bases between them. CDR3 sequence: CAISEWGLLDSPLHF. CDR3 coding DNA: TGTGCCATCAGTGAGTGGGGACTTCTGGATTCACCCCTCCACTTT.

This sequence joins TRBV7-2 and TRBJ1-1, with D possibly being TRBD1 (6 bases). Looked up from germline, CDR1 is SGHTA and CDR2 is FQGNSA. This CDR3 region has 13 residues. V lost 5 bases, J lost 4 bases, and 11 bases lay in between. The CDR3, as DNA: TGTGCCAGCAGCGCACAGGGTTTCACTGAAGCTTTCTTT. It yields the protein CASSAQGFTEAFF.

The chain links TRBV6-2 or TRBV6-3 to TRBJ1-1, with 7 bases matching TRBD1. This CDR3 contains 13 residues. The V segment lost 5 bases and the J segment 4 bases; nucleotides outside the gene matches: 4. Germline V gene data show CDR1 as MNHEY and CDR2 as SVGEGT. CDR3 region: CASSIEGATEAFF. Written as DNA, the CDR3 is TGTGCCAGCAGTATCGAGGGGGCCACTGAAGCTTTCTTT.

DNA of the CDR3: TGTGCCAGCAGCCCGGGCCGGGGAGTAGCGGTATCCTACGAGCAGTACTTC. This translates into CASSPGRGVAVSYEQYF. This chain connects TRBV27 to TRBJ2-7, with D possibly TRBD2 on 6 matching bases. CDR3 length: 17 residues. CDR1 MNHEY and CDR2 SMNVEV come from the germline V gene (reference sequence). V lost 6 bases and J lost 1, with 22 bases in between.

The V gene is TRBV25-1, the J gene TRBJ2-4; weak D call: TRBD2 (5 bases). CDR1 MGHDK and CDR2 SYGVNS come from the germline V gene. The CDR3 length is 12 residues. V lost 7 bases to trimming and J lost 9 bases, with 13 bases between them. The CDR3 spells CASIGGPGIQYF. Written as DNA, the CDR3 is TGTGCCAGCATAGGCGGGCCGGGCATTCAGTACTTC. The variable domain in full, with the rest retrieved from reference TRBV25-1 and TRBJ2-4, is EADIYQTPRYLVIGTGKKITLECSQTMGHDKMYWYQQDPGMELHLIHYSYGVNSTEKGDLSSESTVSRIRTEHFPLTLESARPSHTSQYLCASIGGPGIQYFGAGTRLSVL.

V and J are TRBV2 and TRBJ1-3; D not resolved. The V gene's germline CDR1 is SNHLY and CDR2 FYNNEI. With 10 bases removed from V and 4 bases from J, the gap between germline ends came to 20 bases. The CDR3 runs to 15 residues. The CDR3 DNA reads as TGTGCCACCACAGACACGAGGGTGCGGGGAAACACCATATATTTT. Translation: CATTDTRVRGNTIYF.

The chain's CDR3 is CASSFGQLNYEQYF. The CDR3 bases are TGTGCCAGCAGCTTCGGACAGCTCAACTACGAGCAGTACTTC. J is TRBJ2-7 and V is TRBV7-2; a weak D match, TRBD1 (6 bases). CDR1 and CDR2 (germline): SGHTA, FQGNSA. This CDR3 is 14 amino acids long. Trimming stripped 3 bases from V and 3 bases from J, with 12 bases between.

The chain uses TRBV19 and TRBJ1-5; D remains ambiguous. This CDR3 has 13 residues. The germline gives CDR1 LNHDA, CDR2 SQIVND (reference sequence). The V end was cut by 5 bases, the J end by 13 bases, with 18 bases between. The CDR3 nucleotides read TGTGCCAGTAGTCGACTCCCGGCACTGCGACAGCATTTT. Protein sequence: CASSRLPALRQHF.

The chain couples TRBV2 to TRBJ1-1; TRBD1 agrees at 7 bases. The CDR3 length is 14 residues. Germline values: CDR1 SNHLY, CDR2 FYNNEI. V trimming: 7 bases; J trimming: 1 base; junction bases outside the gene matches: 6. DNA of the CDR3: TGTGCCAGCACACGCTACAGGGGGAACACTGAAGCTTTCTTT. This gives the protein CASTRYRGNTEAFF.